This TCR beta chain came from a study of blood T cell repertoires in COVID-19. Assignments of participants to cohorts depended upon their own reported clinical history. TCRdb keeps only in-frame clones here, not all; method: immunoSEQ multiplex PCR. There are hundreds of thousands of clones in the sample; around 88% occur only once, and roughly 14% lies in the top ten. This TCR came from a woman aged 45 to 65 with acute COVID-19. The source material was PBMCs or T cells enriched from blood (not recorded which).

This chain's CDR3 is CASSVEGGGQTKGDEQFF. CDR3 bases: TGTGCCAGCAGCGTAGAAGGAGGAGGGCAGACTAAGGGCGATGAGCAGTTCTTC. The chain uses TRBV9 and TRBJ2-1; D is perhaps TRBD2 (6 bases). The CDR3 covers 18 residues. Germline V gene sequence: CDR1 SGDLS, CDR2 YYNGEE. Trimming pared 0 bases from V and 8 bases from J, leaving 24 bases between.